This entry lists 26 T cell receptor beta chains sequenced from one sample in a study of OX40 agonist ivuxolimab in advanced cancers. Clones were sequenced by immunoSEQ multiplex PCR, and TCRdb holds only the in-frame ones, with some missing. The repertoire holds about 24,000 clones, with roughly three quarters as singletons. The specimen comprised CD4+ or CD8+ T cells sorted from blood, sampled in a trial of the OX40 agonist ivuxolimab. The source is an adult with an advanced solid tumor such as melanoma, head and neck, liver or kidney cancer.

The CDR3 protein is CASSYSRPGKEGYTF. CDR3 bases: TGTGCCAGCAGTTACTCGAGACCGGGCAAGGAGGGCTACACCTTC. This chain uses TRBV6-5 with TRBJ1-2, with D unclear. There are 15 residues in the CDR3. Germline CDR1 MNHEY, CDR2 SVGAGI. V lost 0 bases and J 8 bases, leaving 16 bases between the germline ends.

In regard to this clone: The junction and the germline gene differ at one end; a read error may be behind it. CDR3 sequence: CASSVATVPQSRANVLTF. The CDR3 bases are TGTGCCAGCAGCGTAGCCACAGTGCCACAAAGTCGGGCCAACGTCCTGACTTTC. This rearrangement joins TRBV7-7 to TRBJ2-6, with D unresolved. Germline V gene sequence: CDR1 SSHAT, CDR2 FNYEAQ (reference sequence). The CDR3 extends over 18 amino acids.

This chain connects TRBV7-2 to TRBJ1-5; D remains ambiguous. From germline, CDR1 is SGHTA and CDR2 FQGNSA. The CDR3 contains 15 residues. V was pared by 1 base and J by 2 bases, with 9 bases between. CDR3 sequence (DNA): TGTGCCAGCAGCTTAGGTGAAGTGGGCAATCAGCCCCAGCATTTT. It encodes CASSLGEVGNQPQHF.

This chain links TRBV6-5 with TRBJ2-1; possibly TRBD2 for D (6 bases). The germline CDR1 and CDR2 sequences are MNHEY and SVGAGI. The CDR3 has 14 residues. The V end was cut by 2 bases, the J end by 4 bases, with 9 bases between. In DNA, the CDR3 is TGTGCCAGCAGTTACAGGGACTGGTACAATGAGCAGTTCTTC. It specifies CASSYRDWYNEQFF.

This rearrangement joins TRBV28 to TRBJ2-7; tentative D call: TRBD1 (6 bases). Between the trimmed V and J ends, which lost 5 bases and 7 bases, there was a span of 21 bases. The CDR3 is made up of 15 amino acids. The germline gives CDR1 MDHEN, CDR2 SYDVKM. The CDR3 nucleotides read TGTGCCAGCAGTACCTACCAAAACAGGGATGGGGAGCAGTACTTC. Its protein is CASSTYQNRDGEQYF.

This clone showed up just a few times. The identical CDR3 is also encoded by other nucleotide sequences in the sample. The chain employs TRBV10-2 and TRBJ2-5; D perhaps matches TRBD1 (5 bases). Germline CDR1 reads WSHSY; CDR2 reads SAAADI. Deletions cut 0 bases from V and 0 bases from J, with 8 bases between. The CDR3 spans 15 residues. The CDR3 here is CASSESGRDQETQYF. The CDR3 nucleotides are TGCGCCAGCAGTGAGTCTGGCAGGGACCAAGAGACCCAGTACTTC.

This chain joins TRBV6-5 and TRBJ1-2; TRBD1 matches at 9 bases. Trimming at V came to 2 bases and at J to 4 bases, leaving 2 bases not matched to a gene. The germline V gene has CDR1 MNHEY and CDR2 SVGAGI. The CDR3 sequence is 14 residues long. Written as DNA, the CDR3 is TGTGCCAGCAGTTACCGGGACAGGGCCTATGGCTACACCTTC. Its protein is CASSYRDRAYGYTF.

This clone is a singleton in its sample. The genes are TRBV5-5 and TRBJ2-3, with D tentatively TRBD1 (7 bases). The CDR3 extends over 15 amino acids. Germline V gene lookup returns CDR1 SGHKS and CDR2 YYEKEE (reference sequence). DNA for the CDR3: TGTGCGACCCATCGGAGGGACAGTCGCACAGATACGCAGTATTTT. This encodes CATHRRDSRTDTQYF.

In nucleotides, the CDR3 is TGTGCCAGCAGACCAATCAGGGGCGATAGATACAATGAGCAGTTCTTC. Protein product: CASRPIRGDRYNEQFF. This chain uses TRBV7-8 with TRBJ2-1, with D perhaps TRBD1 (6 bases). Germline V gene lookup returns CDR1 SGHVS and CDR2 FQNEAQ. V was clipped by 6 bases and J by 4 bases, with 19 bases between them. The CDR3 runs 16 residues.

The rearrangement joins TRBV9 to TRBJ2-3, with unresolved D. Germline CDR1 reads SGDLS; CDR2 reads YYNGEE. Deletions cut 4 bases from V and 1 base from J, with 4 bases between. The length of the CDR3 is 12 residues. The DNA of the CDR3 is TGTGCCAGCAGCCTGCGCACAGATACGCAGTATTTT. Its translation: CASSLRTDTQYF.

The CDR3 DNA reads TGTGCCAGCAGCCCAGTCCCGACACTTCAGCCCCAGCATTTT. Translating it yields CASSPVPTLQPQHF. The chain recombines TRBV7-2 with TRBJ1-5; unclear D gene. V lost 5 bases to trimming and J lost 6 bases, with 14 bases between them. The CDR3 contains 14 residues. The germline V gene encodes CDR1 SGHTA and CDR2 FQGNSA.

The genes are TRBV19 and TRBJ1-5, with D perhaps matching TRBD1 (6 bases). The CDR3 consists of 14 residues. Germline CDR1 LNHDA, CDR2 SQIVND (reference sequence). The V end lost 2 bases, the J end lost 4 bases, and 9 bases lay between the germline ends. The CDR3 spells CASSIYRENQPQHF. The CDR3 DNA reads as TGTGCCAGTAGTATATACAGGGAAAATCAGCCCCAGCATTTT.

The chain has TRBV15 and TRBJ1-4; D is ambiguous. With 1 base removed from V and 0 bases from J, the gap between germline ends came to 12 bases. In germline, CDR1 is LNHNV, CDR2 YYDKDF (reference sequence). This CDR3 spans 17 amino acids. The CDR3 loop reads CATSRVPWNATNEKLFF. The CDR3 nucleotides are TGTGCCACCAGCAGAGTACCCTGGAACGCAACTAATGAAAAACTGTTTTTT.

V and J are TRBV5-1 and TRBJ1-3, with TRBD1 matching over 7 bases. V lost 4 bases and J lost 0; bases outside the gene matches: 7. This CDR3 has 16 residues. CDR1 SGHRS and CDR2 YFSETQ come from the germline V gene. In DNA form, the CDR3 reads TGCGCCAGCAGCCCCCGACAGGGTGGCTCTGGAAACACCATATATTTT. Translating it yields CASSPRQGGSGNTIYF. Using reference TRBV5-1 and TRBJ1-3 for the parts outside the CDR3, the full variable domain is KAGVTQTPRYLIKTRGQQVTLSCSPISGHRSVSWYQQTPGQGLQFLFEYFSETQRNKGNFPGRFSGRQFSNSRSEMNVSTLELGDSALYLCASSPRQGGSGNTIYFGEGSWLTVV.

This rearrangement joins TRBV5-1 to TRBJ2-6, with 7 bases fitting TRBD1. The germline gives CDR1 SGHRS, CDR2 YFSETQ. The CDR3 is made up of 15 amino acids. Trimming cost V 4 bases and J 4 bases; bases outside gene matches: 5. The CDR3 DNA is TGCGCCAGCAGCGCCCAGGGGGAAGGGGCCAACGTCCTGACTTTC. Its protein product is CASSAQGEGANVLTF.

The rearrangement links TRBV9 to TRBJ1-1; perhaps TRBD1 as D (5 bases). V was shortened by 0 bases and J by 3 bases, with 9 bases between the two germline ends. Germline V gene data show CDR1 as SGDLS and CDR2 as YYNGEE. CDR3 length equals 14 residues. The CDR3: CASSVGQGDTEAFF. As DNA, the CDR3 is TGTGCCAGCAGCGTAGGCCAGGGCGACACTGAAGCTTTCTTT.

A word on this clone: One end of the junction varies from germline; a read error may be responsible. The chain has TRBV28 and TRBJ1-2, with unresolved D. Germline CDR1 and CDR2: MDHEN and SYDVKM. CDR3 size: 12 residues. The CDR3, as DNA: TGTGCCAGCGGTTGGGGATCCCGGAATCAGCCCTTC. This sequence encodes CASGWGSRNQPF.

The sample holds one count of this clone. The CDR3 sequence: CSVEQQNTEAFF. The CDR3 coding sequence is TGCAGCGTTGAACAGCAGAACACTGAAGCTTTCTTT. The chain is built from TRBV29-1 and TRBJ1-1; unclear D gene. Trimming removed 2 bases from V and 1 base from J, with 5 bases in between. Per the germline V gene, CDR1 is SQVTM and CDR2 is ANQGSEA. This CDR3 is built from 12 residues.

This rearrangement joins TRBV5-1 to TRBJ1-1; 8 nucleotides agree with TRBD1. Germline V gene lookup returns CDR1 SGHRS and CDR2 YFSETQ. V gave up 2 bases and J gave up 1 base; unmatched junction bases: 4. This CDR3 region has 15 residues. CDR3 sequence reads: CASSFGQGKNTEAFF. The CDR3 bases are TGCGCCAGCAGCTTCGGACAGGGAAAGAACACTGAAGCTTTCTTT.

This clone is categorized as medium-sized. The chain couples TRBV6-4 to TRBJ2-2; D gene uncertain. The germline V gene encodes CDR1 MRHNA and CDR2 SNTAGT. V was clipped by 0 bases and J by 4 bases, with 3 bases between them. There are 13 residues in the CDR3. The CDR3 reads CASSDSTTGELFF. For the CDR3, the DNA is TGTGCCAGCAGTGACTCGACCACCGGGGAGCTGTTTTTT.

The rearrangement joins TRBV20-1 to TRBJ1-1, with TRBD1 identical over 8 bases. This CDR3 is built from 11 residues. V shed 6 bases and J 5 bases; nucleotides not matched to a gene: 2. In germline, CDR1 is DFQATT, CDR2 SNEGSKA (reference sequence). In DNA form, the CDR3 reads TGCAGTGCCGACAGGGGAACTGAAGCTTTCTTT. Translating it yields CSADRGTEAFF.

The rearrangement links TRBV19 to TRBJ1-2; D uncertain. With 5 bases removed from V and 4 bases from J, the gap between germline ends came to 14 bases. This CDR3 has 14 amino acids. Germline lookup yields CDR1 LNHDA and CDR2 SQIVND (reference sequence). This CDR3 reads CASSPLQAPYGYTF. DNA for the CDR3: TGTGCCAGTAGTCCTCTCCAGGCGCCCTATGGCTACACCTTC.

The rearrangement uses TRBV6-6 and TRBJ2-7; D is unresolved. V was shortened by 4 bases and J by 7 bases, with 14 bases between the two germline ends. The V gene's germline CDR1 is MNHNY and CDR2 SVGAGI (reference sequence). The CDR3 has 13 residues. CDR3 bases: TGTGCCAGCAGTTCAACCCTCCCGTGGGAGCAGTACTTC. This translates into CASSSTLPWEQYF.

The chain carries TRBV28 and TRBJ1-1; D possibly corresponds to TRBD1 (5 bases). The V end lost 3 bases, the J end lost 3 bases, and 11 bases lay between the germline ends. Germline loops: CDR1 MDHEN, CDR2 SYDVKM. The CDR3 covers 14 residues. The CDR3 nucleotides are TGTGCCAGCAGTTTCGGGACGGTCCACACTGAAGCTTTCTTT. Translated, it gives CASSFGTVHTEAFF.

The rearrangement uses TRBV6-1 and TRBJ1-1; 7 bases map to TRBD1. J was trimmed by 3 bases and V by 4 bases; bases with no gene match: 8. The CDR3 extends over 15 amino acids. Germline V gene sequence: CDR1 MNHNS, CDR2 SASEGT. The CDR3 is CASSGGGSVYTEAFF. The CDR3 DNA reads as TGTGCCAGCAGTGGAGGGGGCAGCGTGTACACTGAAGCTTTCTTT.

This clone is a singleton in its sample. This rearrangement joins TRBV27 to TRBJ1-2; D is undetermined. Germline V gene data show CDR1 as MNHEY and CDR2 as SMNVEV (reference sequence). The CDR3 contains 15 residues. Trimming cost V 1 base and J 1 base, with 10 bases left between them. CDR3: CASSLWAAFNYGYTF. DNA for the CDR3: TGTGCCAGCAGTTTATGGGCAGCTTTTAACTATGGCTACACCTTC.